A single sample is the source of the 21 T cell receptor beta chains below, sequenced in a study of OX40 agonist ivuxolimab in advanced cancers. Profiled with immunoSEQ multiplex PCR; TCRdb holds only in-frame clones, not every one. The sample has about 23,000 clones, roughly 71% seen once. The specimen comprised CD4+ or CD8+ T cells sorted from blood, sampled in a trial of the OX40 agonist ivuxolimab. These receptor sequences come from an adult with an advanced solid tumor such as melanoma, head and neck, liver or kidney cancer.

The CDR3 nucleotides are TGTGCCAGCAGCTCCCTCCGGGCAGATGAGCAGTTCTTC. This codes for CASSSLRADEQFF. The J gene is TRBJ2-1, the V gene TRBV7-9; D is undetermined. The V end lost 4 bases, the J end lost 8 bases, and 12 bases lay between the germline ends. This CDR3 spans 13 amino acids. Germline lookup yields CDR1 SEHNR and CDR2 FQNEAQ (reference sequence).

V gene TRBV30 combines with J gene TRBJ1-3; no firm D call. The V end was cut by 5 bases, the J end by 0 bases, with 5 bases between. The CDR3 runs 12 residues. Per germline, CDR1 GTSNPN and CDR2 SVGIG (reference sequence). The CDR3 sequence is CAWASSGNTIYF. The CDR3 region has the DNA TGTGCCTGGGCCTCCTCTGGAAACACCATATATTTT.

This chain uses TRBV10-3 with TRBJ2-5; D possibly corresponds to TRBD1 (6 bases). This CDR3 region has 15 residues. Germline V CDR1 and CDR2: ENHRY, SYGVKD. V lost 0 bases and J 4 bases, leaving 12 bases between the germline ends. CDR3 amino acids: CAISESTRTVETQYF. The CDR3 DNA sequence: TGTGCCATCAGTGAGTCGACGAGGACAGTAGAGACCCAGTACTTC.

This rearrangement joins TRBV15 to TRBJ2-2; TRBD2 matches 8 bases. The CDR3 length is 16 residues. The trim removed 1 base at V and 0 bases at J, leaving 1 base unmatched. Germline CDR1 and CDR2: LNHNV and YYDKDF (reference sequence). Here the CDR3 reads CATSRGGGSNTGELFF. CDR3 coding DNA: TGTGCCACCAGCAGAGGCGGGGGGTCGAACACCGGGGAGCTGTTTTTT.

This clone was seen only once. The V call is TRBV25-1, the J call TRBJ1-4; D is unresolved. The CDR3 spans 17 residues. Germline loops: CDR1 MGHDK, CDR2 SYGVNS. The ends were cut back, 4 bases at V and 0 bases at J, with 15 bases in the middle. CDR3 sequence reads: CASSGRLERATNEKLFF. The CDR3 nucleotides read TGTGCCAGCAGTGGGAGGCTCGAACGTGCAACTAATGAAAAACTGTTTTTT.

This clone was found a few times. Here the CDR3 reads CASSLRTGSQETQYF. For the CDR3, the DNA is TGTGCCAGCAGCCTCCGGACAGGGAGCCAAGAGACCCAGTACTTC. The V call is TRBV7-2, the J call TRBJ2-5, with TRBD1 matching over 8 bases. Germline CDR1 reads SGHTA; CDR2 reads FQGNSA. Losses at the gene ends were 5 bases for V and 1 base for J; bases not matched to a gene: 6. This CDR3 is 15 amino acids long.

The chain is built from TRBV6-1 and TRBJ1-4; the D is unclear. The CDR3 is 11 amino acids. V was trimmed by 5 bases and J by 11 bases, leaving 9 bases between them. Germline lookup yields CDR1 MNHNS and CDR2 SASEGT. For the CDR3, the DNA is TGTGCCAGCAGTTTGGGCCCCAAACTGTTTTTT. Amino acid sequence: CASSLGPKLFF.

The chain links TRBV7-2 to TRBJ2-3; D not certain. The length of the CDR3 is 14 residues. Between the trimmed V and J ends, which lost 5 bases and 2 bases, there was a span of 11 bases. CDR1 and CDR2 (germline): SGHTA, FQGNSA. CDR3 coding DNA: TGTGCCAGCAGCCCCCGGGCCTCCACAGATACGCAGTATTTT. Residues: CASSPRASTDTQYF.

J is TRBJ1-3 and V is TRBV30, with D perhaps TRBD1 (5 bases). With 5 bases removed from V and 2 bases from J, the gap between germline ends came to 7 bases. This CDR3 is built from 12 residues. Germline V gene data show CDR1 as GTSNPN and CDR2 as SVGIG (reference sequence). DNA for the CDR3: TGTGCCTGGCAGGGTGCTGGAAACACCATATATTTT. Its translation is CAWQGAGNTIYF.

DNA of the CDR3: TGTGCCAGCAGTGATGTCAACAGGGATGGCTACACCTTC. Protein sequence: CASSDVNRDGYTF. The V gene is TRBV25-1, the J gene TRBJ1-2, with TRBD1 as a possible D gene (6 bases). V lost 3 bases, J lost 6 bases, and 11 bases lay in between. Germline V gene data show CDR1 as MGHDK and CDR2 as SYGVNS. This CDR3 region has 13 residues.

V is TRBV7-2 and J is TRBJ2-5; 8 bases match TRBD1. J lost 1 base, V lost 5 bases, and 6 bases had no gene match. The CDR3 length is 15 residues. Germline lookup yields CDR1 SGHTA and CDR2 FQGNSA. The CDR3 protein is CASSATRGLQETQYF. Here the CDR3 DNA reads TGTGCCAGCAGCGCCACCAGGGGGCTCCAAGAGACCCAGTACTTC. The full variable domain, rest sourced from reference TRBV7-2 and TRBJ2-5, is GAGVSQSPSNKVTEKGKDVELRCDPISGHTALYWYRQSLGQGLEFLIYFQGNSAPDKSGLPSDRFSAERTGGSVSTLTIQRTQQEDSAVYLCASSATRGLQETQYFGPGTRLLVL.

This chain links TRBV7-8 with TRBJ1-2; D ambiguous. This CDR3 region has 15 residues. Per the germline V gene, CDR1 is SGHVS and CDR2 is FQNEAQ. The V end lost 2 bases, the J end lost 2 bases, and 12 bases lay between the germline ends. The CDR3 loop is CASSLSSGSNYGYTF. DNA for the CDR3: TGTGCCAGCAGCTTATCGTCTGGTTCAAACTATGGCTACACCTTC.

This clone showed up just a few times. The chain is built from TRBV9 and TRBJ2-2; D tentatively reads TRBD1 or TRBD2 (5 bases each). Trimming took 7 bases from V and 1 from J, leaving 11 bases between them. The CDR3 consists of 14 residues. CDR1 and CDR2 from the germline V gene are SGDLS and YYNGEE. CDR3 sequence (DNA): TGTGCCAGCGCGCCGAGGGGGAACACCGGGGAGCTGTTTTTT. Translated: CASAPRGNTGELFF.

V usage is TRBV28 and J usage is TRBJ2-1; D is possibly TRBD1 or TRBD2 (5 bases each). The germline V gene has CDR1 MDHEN and CDR2 SYDVKM. The ends were cut back, 5 bases at V and 8 bases at J, with 16 bases in the middle. The CDR3 extends over 14 amino acids. The CDR3 bases are TGTGCCAGCAGTGCCGGACACGGAGGATATGAGCAGTTCTTC. As protein: CASSAGHGGYEQFF.

The rearrangement uses TRBV6-1 and TRBJ1-1; 9 positions agree with TRBD1. V lost 8 bases and J lost 2; bases outside the gene matches: 6. This CDR3 is 14 amino acids long. The germline gives CDR1 MNHNS, CDR2 SASEGT. DNA for the CDR3: TGTGCCAGCGCACAAACAGGGGGCAACACTGAAGCTTTCTTT. It is translated as CASAQTGGNTEAFF.

The chain joins TRBV19 to TRBJ2-2; the match to TRBD2 covers 8 bases. Germline V gene data show CDR1 as LNHDA and CDR2 as SQIVND (reference sequence). Trimming at V came to 4 bases and at J to 6 bases, leaving 10 bases not matched to a gene. The CDR3 contains 16 residues. The CDR3 sequence is CASSNPGGAQPGELFF. CDR3 DNA: TGTGCCAGTAGTAATCCCGGGGGGGCGCAGCCCGGGGAGCTGTTTTTT.

This chain uses TRBV7-3 with TRBJ2-3; D may match TRBD1 or TRBD2 (5 bases each). Trimming shortened V by 1 base and J by 2 bases, and 10 bases separated the two germline ends. The CDR3 spans 15 residues. The germline gives CDR1 SGHTA, CDR2 FQGTGA. Here the CDR3 DNA reads TGTGCCAGCAGCTTAAGGGGGATTTTCACAGATACGCAGTATTTT. Residues: CASSLRGIFTDTQYF.

The chain links TRBV9 to TRBJ2-1, with 7 bases identical to TRBD2. The junction had 7 bases not matched to a gene; V was cut back by 2 bases and J by 5 bases. The CDR3 length is 15 residues. CDR1 and CDR2 from the germline V gene are SGDLS and YYNGEE. CDR3 amino acids: CASSVIASGNNEQFF. The CDR3, as DNA: TGTGCCAGCAGCGTGATTGCTAGCGGCAACAATGAGCAGTTCTTC.

The V and J genes are TRBV7-9 and TRBJ2-3; 9 nucleotides match TRBD2. CDR1 is SEHNR, CDR2 FQNEAQ, per germline (reference sequence). The CDR3 loop spans 16 amino acids. The V segment lost 10 bases and the J segment 5 bases; nucleotides outside the gene matches: 16. The CDR3 region is CATTGKGGGAQDTQYF. CDR3 in DNA: TGTGCCACTACCGGGAAGGGCGGGGGGGCCCAAGATACGCAGTATTTT.

This clone was counted between two and nine times. This chain links TRBV9 with TRBJ1-1, with D perhaps matching TRBD1 (5 bases). Trimming took off 4 bases at V and 4 bases at J, with 11 bases between the two ends. CDR1 is SGDLS, CDR2 YYNGEE, per germline. The CDR3 is 13 residues long. CDR3 sequence: CASSSKGITEAFF. The CDR3 DNA reads TGTGCCAGCAGCTCAAAGGGGATCACTGAAGCTTTCTTT.

The gene calls are TRBV30 and TRBJ2-1; D unresolved. The germline V gene encodes CDR1 GTSNPN and CDR2 SVGIG (reference sequence). V was pared by 3 bases and J by 6 bases, with 6 bases between. CDR3 length equals 11 residues. CDR3 loop: CAWSRLNEQFF. CDR3 sequence (DNA): TGTGCCTGGAGCAGACTCAATGAGCAGTTCTTC.